This is a list of T cell receptor beta chains from one sample in a study of tumour-infiltrating T cells in Burkitt lymphoma. The method was immunoSEQ multiplex PCR; TCRdb's version includes in-frame clones alone and lacks a portion of them. The sample gives about 1,600 clones, 15% to 20% of which show up once; about 9.8% is in the top ten. The sample taken for sequencing was tumor tissue. The receptors were gathered from a human donor with diffuse large B-cell lymphoma. Both conserved end residues are part of each CDR3. A D gene is named only where the DNA matches it firmly. Clone size is given for some rows only: seen once, a few or many times, or a class if the clone is expanded.

clone_size: .; v_call: TRBV4-2; d_call: .; j_call: TRBJ2-3; cdr3_nt: TGTGCCAGCAGCCAAGATGGAAGAGGGGTAAGCACAGATACGCAGTATTTT; cdr3_aa: CASSQDGRGVSTDTQYF
clone_size: .; v_call: TRBV5-6; d_call: .; j_call: TRBJ1-2; cdr3_nt: TGTGCCAGCAGCTTGGGAGTTCTGGCTACTGGCTACACCTTC; cdr3_aa: CASSLGVLATGYTF
clone_size: .; v_call: TRBV5-1; d_call: TRBD2; j_call: TRBJ2-7; cdr3_nt: TGCGCCAGCAGCTTGGTGGGCGGGGGGGCGATCGAGCAGTACTTC; cdr3_aa: CASSLVGGGAIEQYF
clone_size: .; v_call: TRBV9; d_call: TRBD2; j_call: TRBJ2-5; cdr3_nt: TGTGCCAGCAGCGTAAGGAGCGGGGGGCCCTACCAAGAGACCCAGTACTTC; cdr3_aa: CASSVRSGGPYQETQYF
clone_size: .; v_call: TRBV5-1; d_call: .; j_call: TRBJ1-5; cdr3_nt: TGCGCCAGCAGCTTGGGGGACACCATTGGCAATCAGCCCCAGCATTTT; cdr3_aa: CASSLGDTIGNQPQHF
clone_size: .; v_call: TRBV10-3; d_call: .; j_call: TRBJ2-7; cdr3_nt: TGTGCCGCCCAATACGAGCAGTACTTC; cdr3_aa: CAAQYEQYF
clone_size: few; v_call: TRBV10-3; d_call: .; j_call: TRBJ2-3; cdr3_nt: TGTGCCATCAGTTCGACGGCGGCGGTCACTGATACGCAGTATTTT; cdr3_aa: CAISSTAAVTDTQYF
clone_size: .; v_call: TRBV19; d_call: .; j_call: TRBJ2-7; cdr3_nt: TGTGCCAGTAGGCGGGCTGCCGGTTCCTACGAGCAGTACTTC; cdr3_aa: CASRRAAGSYEQYF
clone_size: .; v_call: TRBV6-5; d_call: .; j_call: TRBJ1-4; cdr3_nt: TGTGCCAGCAGAAGACAGAGAACTAATGAAAAACTGTTTTTT; cdr3_aa: CASRRQRTNEKLFF
clone_size: few; v_call: TRBV4-1; d_call: TRBD1; j_call: TRBJ1-4; cdr3_nt: TGCGCCAGCAGCCCCGACAGGGGTTCCTCTGCAAAACTGTTTTTT; cdr3_aa: CASSPDRGSSAKLFF
clone_size: .; v_call: TRBV14; d_call: .; j_call: TRBJ2-2; cdr3_nt: TGTGCCAGCAGCCAAGACGGGACAATCCCCACCGGGGAGCTGTTTTTT; cdr3_aa: CASSQDGTIPTGELFF
clone_size: .; v_call: TRBV4-2; d_call: .; j_call: TRBJ1-1; cdr3_nt: TGTGCCAGCAGCCAAATGGGGGGTTGGGACACTGAAGCTTTCTTT; cdr3_aa: CASSQMGGWDTEAFF
clone_size: .; v_call: TRBV2; d_call: TRBD1; j_call: TRBJ2-5; cdr3_nt: TGTGCCAGCAGTCAGGACAGGGTGGTCGAGACCCAGTACTTC; cdr3_aa: CASSQDRVVETQYF
clone_size: .; v_call: TRBV7-6; d_call: .; j_call: TRBJ1-1; cdr3_nt: TGTGCCAGCAGCTCAACGGGGGCTGGACGTGCTTTCTTT; cdr3_aa: CASSSTGAGRAFF
clone_size: few; v_call: TRBV7-3; d_call: .; j_call: TRBJ2-2; cdr3_nt: TGTGCCAGCAGCTTAAAACAGGACACCGGGGAGCTGTTTTTT; cdr3_aa: CASSLKQDTGELFF
clone_size: .; v_call: TRBV4-3; d_call: .; j_call: TRBJ1-6; cdr3_nt: TGCGCCAGCAGCCAAGAAGGGCAAGGGGGGAATTCACCCCTCCACTTT; cdr3_aa: CASSQEGQGGNSPLHF
clone_size: .; v_call: TRBV19; d_call: .; j_call: TRBJ2-7; cdr3_nt: TGTGCCAGTAGTATTTCGTTCGGCAGGGCCTACGAGCAGTACTTC; cdr3_aa: CASSISFGRAYEQYF
clone_size: few; v_call: TRBV5-4; d_call: TRBD1; j_call: TRBJ1-2; cdr3_nt: TGTGCCAGCAGCGGAGGGACAGGGTCTGGAAACTATGGCTACACCTTC; cdr3_aa: CASSGGTGSGNYGYTF
clone_size: .; v_call: TRBV7-9; d_call: .; j_call: TRBJ2-3; cdr3_nt: TGTGCCAGCAGCTCAGGATACACAGATACGCAGTATTTT; cdr3_aa: CASSSGYTDTQYF
clone_size: .; v_call: TRBV5-4; d_call: .; j_call: TRBJ2-5; cdr3_nt: TGTGCCAGCAGGCAGGGGGGGGTCCAAGAGACCCAGTACTTC; cdr3_aa: CASRQGGVQETQYF
clone_size: .; v_call: TRBV28; d_call: .; j_call: TRBJ1-1; cdr3_nt: TGTGCCAGCAAAGTTGGACACTCGAACACTGAAGCTTTCTTT; cdr3_aa: CASKVGHSNTEAFF
clone_size: few; v_call: TRBV7-6; d_call: .; j_call: TRBJ2-2; cdr3_nt: TGTGCCAGCACCTATATTCAGGGTAGCACCGGGGAGCTGTTTTTT; cdr3_aa: CASTYIQGSTGELFF
clone_size: .; v_call: TRBV19; d_call: .; j_call: TRBJ2-3; cdr3_nt: TGTGCCAGTAGTAGACTAGCAGATACGCAGTATTTT; cdr3_aa: CASSRLADTQYF
clone_size: .; v_call: TRBV25-1; d_call: .; j_call: TRBJ2-4; cdr3_nt: TGTGCCAGCAGTGAATCGGGGCCGTTAGCCAAAAACATTCAGTACTTC; cdr3_aa: CASSESGPLAKNIQYF
clone_size: .; v_call: TRBV29-1; d_call: .; j_call: TRBJ2-1; cdr3_nt: TGCAGCGGGGGGTTGGGTAGCCATCATGAGCAGTTCTTC; cdr3_aa: CSGGLGSHHEQFF
clone_size: .; v_call: TRBV29-1; d_call: TRBD1; j_call: TRBJ2-1; cdr3_nt: TGCAGCGTTGAAAAAAGACAGGGCCGTGGGAATGAGCAGTTCTTC; cdr3_aa: CSVEKRQGRGNEQFF
clone_size: .; v_call: TRBV6-6; d_call: .; j_call: TRBJ2-7; cdr3_nt: TGTGCCAGCAGTTTAACCCGGGTGTCGGACGAGCAGTACTTC; cdr3_aa: CASSLTRVSDEQYF
clone_size: .; v_call: TRBV9; d_call: TRBD2; j_call: TRBJ2-3; cdr3_nt: TGTGCCAGCAGCGAGGGGACTAGCGGGGGGAGCACAGATACGCAGTATTTT; cdr3_aa: CASSEGTSGGSTDTQYF
clone_size: .; v_call: TRBV12-5; d_call: TRBD1; j_call: TRBJ2-3; cdr3_nt: TGTGCTAGTGCCCCCGGGACAGGGGTGACAGATACGCAGTATTTT; cdr3_aa: CASAPGTGVTDTQYF